This TCR beta chain was documented in a study of identical twins' blood T cells. Study findings and constraints: Top TCRbeta clonotypes were shared more with twin than unrelated donors.

Each TCR cDNA library carried sample-specific barcodes on both ends. TCRdb processed the 5' RACE reads anew with MiXCR; each CDR3 protein has one entry. This table holds 300,000 to 400,000 distinct CDR3 sequences, roughly 30% found once. Likely shared infections and vaccines: all three twin pairs were reared together. Concerning this clonotype itself: Its antigen is unknown.

This receptor was taken from a woman aged 18-55 years in good health. The sample consisted of PBMCs.

CDR3 sequence: CASSAGQGRSYTF. CDR3 bases: TGTGCCAGCAGTGCGGGACAGGGAAGGAGCTACACCTTC. The V call is TRBV12-3 or TRBV12-4, the J call TRBJ1-2, with 9 nucleotides matching TRBD1. The CDR3 sequence is 13 residues long. V shed 5 bases and J 9 bases; nucleotides not matched to a gene: 7.